These 8 T cell receptor beta chains were sequenced from one sample in a study of blood T cell repertoires in COVID-19. The protocol was immunoSEQ multiplex PCR, while the TCRdb copy is restricted to in-frame clones and leaves out a portion. This sample has roughly 300,000 clones, with 75% to 95% found just once. The sequenced material came from PBMCs or T cells enriched from blood (not recorded which). These receptors all stem from a woman aged 25 to 39 who had recovered from COVID-19.

The chain combines TRBV28 with TRBJ2-7, with 8 bases fitting TRBD2. The CDR3 has 13 residues. Germline CDR1 is MDHEN and CDR2 is SYDVKM. The ends lost 6 bases at V and 3 bases at J; junction bases unmatched: 4. The CDR3 reads CASSPSGYYEQYF. In DNA form, the CDR3 reads TGTGCCAGCAGCCCTAGCGGGTACTACGAGCAGTACTTC. The whole variable domain, filled in from reference TRBV28 and TRBJ2-7, reads DVKVTQSSRYLVKRTGEKVFLECVQDMDHENMFWYRQDPGLGLRLIYFSYDVKMKEKGDIPEGYSVSREKKERFSLILESASTNQTSMYLCASSPSGYYEQYFGPGTRLTVT.

DNA for the CDR3: TGTGCCAGCAGCGTAGATAACGCGGGAACCACGAAGACCCAGTACTTC. Its translation: CASSVDNAGTTKTQYF. The chain has TRBV9 and TRBJ2-5, with D tentatively TRBD2 (6 bases). Trimming pared 0 bases from V and 6 bases from J, leaving 18 bases between. Germline V lookup: CDR1 SGDLS, CDR2 YYNGEE. CDR3 length: 16 amino acids. Full variable domain (missing parts from reference TRBV9 and TRBJ2-5): DSGVTQTPKHLITATGQRVTLRCSPRSGDLSVYWYQQSLDQGLQFLIQYYNGEERAKGNILERFSAQQFPDLHSELNLSSLELGDSALYFCASSVDNAGTTKTQYFGPGTRLLVL.

The rearrangement uses TRBV7-2 and TRBJ2-5; D is possibly TRBD2 (5 bases). Germline CDR1 is SGHTA and CDR2 is FQGNSA. CDR3 length: 15 amino acids. The V and J ends lost 2 bases and 3 bases respectively, with 13 bases between them. CDR3 sequence (DNA): TGTGCCAGCAGCTTATCTGGAGGACCAAAAGAGACCCAGTACTTC. It specifies CASSLSGGPKETQYF.

This chain uses TRBV29-1 with TRBJ1-2, with 7 nucleotides matching TRBD1. Germline V gene lookup returns CDR1 SQVTM and CDR2 ANQGSEA. The CDR3 sequence is 14 residues long. The J segment lost 3 bases and the V segment lost 4 bases, leaving 8 bases of the junction unmatched. Written as DNA, the CDR3 is TGCAGCGTTGCGGGAGGGGGCGGTGACTATGGCTACACCTTC. It specifies CSVAGGGGDYGYTF.

Concerning this clone: One end of the junction fails to match germline, which may point to a read error. CDR3 in amino acids: CASSYSRVKTEAFF. Here the CDR3 DNA reads TGTGCCAGCAGTTATTCGAGGGTGAAGACTGAAGCTTTCTTT. The chain is built from TRBV6-5 and TRBJ1-1, with unresolved D. The CDR3 is 14 residues long. CDR1 MNHEY and CDR2 SVGAGI come from the germline V gene.

The chain recombines TRBV5-1 with TRBJ2-2; 9 positions agree with TRBD2. With V trimmed by 2 bases and J by 4 bases, 6 bases remained unmatched. Germline CDR1 reads SGHRS; CDR2 reads YFSETQ. The length of the CDR3 is 16 residues. CDR3 protein: CASSLEPSGITGELFF. The CDR3 DNA reads TGCGCCAGCAGCTTAGAGCCTAGCGGGATCACCGGGGAGCTGTTTTTT.

V usage is TRBV3-1 (or the pseudogene TRBV3-2) and J usage is TRBJ1-1, with 8 bases aligning to TRBD1. After removal of 3 bases from V and 4 bases from J, the junction contained 7 bases not matched to a gene. The germline CDR1 and CDR2 sequences are LGHDT and YNNKEL (reference sequence). This CDR3 comprises 15 residues. In nucleotides, the CDR3 is TGTGCCAGCAGCCATGGGACAGGCCTGGGCACTGAAGCTTTCTTT. Its translation: CASSHGTGLGTEAFF.

The chain joins TRBV5-1 to TRBJ2-2, with 15 nucleotides matching TRBD2. Germline V gene data show CDR1 as SGHRS and CDR2 as YFSETQ. CDR3 length: 18 residues. Trimming took 4 bases from V and 4 from J; bases not matched to a gene: 8. DNA of the CDR3: TGCGCCAGCAGCCACCGGACTAGCGGGAGGGATGGCACCGGGGAGCTGTTTTTT. As protein: CASSHRTSGRDGTGELFF.